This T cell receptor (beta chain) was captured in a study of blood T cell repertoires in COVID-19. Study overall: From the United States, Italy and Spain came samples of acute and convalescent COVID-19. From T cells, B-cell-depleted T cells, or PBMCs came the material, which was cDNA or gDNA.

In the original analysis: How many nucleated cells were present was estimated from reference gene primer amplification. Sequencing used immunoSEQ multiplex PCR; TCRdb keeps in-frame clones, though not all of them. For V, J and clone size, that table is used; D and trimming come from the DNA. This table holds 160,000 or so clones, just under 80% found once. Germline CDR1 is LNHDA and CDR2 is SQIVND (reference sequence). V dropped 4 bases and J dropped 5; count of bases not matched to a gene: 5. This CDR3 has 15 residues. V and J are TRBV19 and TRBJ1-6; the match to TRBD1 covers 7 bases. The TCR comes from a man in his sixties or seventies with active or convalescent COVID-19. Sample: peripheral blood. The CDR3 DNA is TGTGCCAGTAGTACCGCCCAGGGGGATAATTCACCCCTCCACTTT. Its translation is CASSTAQGDNSPLHF.